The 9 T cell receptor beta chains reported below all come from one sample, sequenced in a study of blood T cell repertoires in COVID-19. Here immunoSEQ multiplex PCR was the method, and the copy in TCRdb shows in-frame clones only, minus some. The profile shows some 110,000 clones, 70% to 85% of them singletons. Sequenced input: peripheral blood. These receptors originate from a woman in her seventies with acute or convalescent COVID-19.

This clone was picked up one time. The CDR3 spells CASSYSTLGSSYEQYV. The CDR3 DNA reads as TGTGCCAGCAGTTACTCGACACTAGGGAGCTCCTACGAGCAGTACGTC. The chain links TRBV6-6 to TRBJ2-7; D might be TRBD2 (5 bases). V gave up 0 bases and J gave up 0 bases, with 12 bases separating them. Per germline, CDR1 MNHNY and CDR2 SVGAGI (reference sequence). The CDR3 is 16 amino acids.

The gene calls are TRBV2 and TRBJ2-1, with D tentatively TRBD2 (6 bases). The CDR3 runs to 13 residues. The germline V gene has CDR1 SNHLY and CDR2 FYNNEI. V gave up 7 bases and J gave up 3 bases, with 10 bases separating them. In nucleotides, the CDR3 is TGTGCCAGCACGAGGGGACTCTACAATGAGCAGTTCTTC. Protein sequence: CASTRGLYNEQFF.

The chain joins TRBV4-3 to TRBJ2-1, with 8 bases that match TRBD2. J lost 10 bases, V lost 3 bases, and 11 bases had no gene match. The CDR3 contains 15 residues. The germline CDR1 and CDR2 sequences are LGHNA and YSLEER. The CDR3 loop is CASSQGSGGRREQFF. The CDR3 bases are TGCGCCAGCAGCCAGGGAAGCGGGGGCCGGAGGGAGCAGTTCTTC.

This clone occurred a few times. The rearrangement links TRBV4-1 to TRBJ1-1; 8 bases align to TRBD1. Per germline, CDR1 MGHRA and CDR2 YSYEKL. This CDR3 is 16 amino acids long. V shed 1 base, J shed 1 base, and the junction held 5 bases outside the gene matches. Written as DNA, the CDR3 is TGCGCCAGCAGCCAAGGGACAGGGCCTCAGAACACTGAAGCTTTCTTT. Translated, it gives CASSQGTGPQNTEAFF.

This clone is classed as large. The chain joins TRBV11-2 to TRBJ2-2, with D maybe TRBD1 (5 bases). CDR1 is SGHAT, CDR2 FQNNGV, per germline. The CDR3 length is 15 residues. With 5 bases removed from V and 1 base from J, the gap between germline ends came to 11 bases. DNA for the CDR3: TGTGCCAGCAGCGGCCGCAGGGTGAACACCGGGGAGCTGTTTTTT. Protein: CASSGRRVNTGELFF.

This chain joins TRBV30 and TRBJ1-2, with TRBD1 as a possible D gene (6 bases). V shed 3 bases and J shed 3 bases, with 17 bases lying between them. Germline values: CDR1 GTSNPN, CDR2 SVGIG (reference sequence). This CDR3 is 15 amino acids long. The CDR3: CAWSDYRALDYGYTF. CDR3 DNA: TGTGCCTGGAGCGATTACAGGGCCTTAGACTATGGCTACACCTTC.

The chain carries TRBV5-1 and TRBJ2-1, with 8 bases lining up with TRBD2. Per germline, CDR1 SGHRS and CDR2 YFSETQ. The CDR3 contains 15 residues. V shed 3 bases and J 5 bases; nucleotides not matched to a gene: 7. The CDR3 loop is CASSWAGGHNNEQFF. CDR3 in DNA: TGCGCCAGCAGCTGGGCGGGGGGCCACAACAATGAGCAGTTCTTC.

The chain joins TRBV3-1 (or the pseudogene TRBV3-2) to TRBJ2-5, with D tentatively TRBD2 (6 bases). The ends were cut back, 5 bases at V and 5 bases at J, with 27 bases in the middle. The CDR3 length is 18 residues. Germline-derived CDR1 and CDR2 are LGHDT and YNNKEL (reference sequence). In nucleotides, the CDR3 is TGTGCCAGCAGCAAAGCCTCTTACCGGACTACCCCAATGGAGACCCAGTACTTC. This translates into CASSKASYRTTPMETQYF.

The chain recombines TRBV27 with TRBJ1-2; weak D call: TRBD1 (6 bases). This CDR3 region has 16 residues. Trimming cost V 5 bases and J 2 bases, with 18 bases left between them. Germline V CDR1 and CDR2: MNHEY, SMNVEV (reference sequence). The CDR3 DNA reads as TGTGCCAGCAGTCCACTACAGGGACCAGGGAACTATGGCTACACCTTC. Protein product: CASSPLQGPGNYGYTF.